The rows below give T cell receptor beta chains drawn from one sample of a study of blood T cell repertoires in COVID-19. Using immunoSEQ multiplex PCR, the repertoire was profiled, and TCRdb retains in-frame clones only, with some absent. Seen here are roughly 160,000 clones, approximately 91% observed once, and the top ten hold about 4.9%. Input material: peripheral blood. These receptors were taken from a man younger than 35 with COVID-19, enrolled during active disease. Both conserved end residues are trimmed from each CDR3. Fields, in order: V gene, CDR3 protein.

>TRBV5-1
ASSLAVGTGHYGYT
>TRBV6-1
ASSEASSGNTEAF
>TRBV21-1
ASSEPGQGADRSYEQY
>TRBV30
AWSDSSQPQH
>TRBV9
ASSGGGGSYEQY
>TRBV28
ASSFPRGRLAGGETGELF
>TRBV14
ASSAGGATEAF
>TRBV2
ASRLDRGPVWPQH
>TRBV3-1/TRBV3-2
ASSQVGEVQPQH
>TRBV10-3
AIEGTGSDGYT
>TRBV7-9
ASSLTPGSYNEQF
>TRBV7-9
ASSLASNYGYT
>TRBV3-1/TRBV3-2
ASSQGQGQETQY
>TRBV15
ATSRYNEQF
>TRBV6-5
ASSYMGLPYNNEQF
>TRBV4-2
ASSQVLTSGWSSYNEQF
>TRBV12-3/TRBV12-4
ASSLTGDTEAF
>TRBV10-1
ASSARTGATDTQY
>TRBV10-2
ASIARYSYNEQF
>TRBV30
AWSVLQNTEAF
>TRBV5-6
ASSAPLDRGSEGEQF
>TRBV24-1
ATSDTRTGNSYEQY
>TRBV9
ASSVPGGNQPQH
>TRBV5-6
ASSLGVQSNQPQH
>TRBV4-3
ASSQVLGHEQY
>TRBV14
ASSLRTGLSSYEQY
>TRBV4-1
ASSPPGGSTDTQY